This T cell receptor (beta chain) originates from a study of T cell repertoires in aging, cancer and after chemotherapy (dated by TCRdb to the late 2010s). With respect to the entire study: Donors spanned six age groups from 30 or younger to 70 or older, with at least three individuals per group. In the solid tumor group, paired pre- and post-chemotherapy samples were obtained from brain tumor (glioblastoma) patients receiving temozolomide-based therapy. Alongside fewer than 100 healthy donors serving as a reference group, the cohort included 200 to 250 cancer patients, of whom roughly 92 had hematological cancers and around 120 had solid cancers. To look at immunoaging and at how T cells reconstitute after chemotherapy, the study profiled TCR beta repertoires in peripheral blood from both healthy donors and cancer patients. Approximately 8.4 million TCR reads were contained in the full dataset. Results and caveats for the whole study, not just this receptor: In healthy donors, the drop in TCR diversity with age came mainly from a loss of richness, whereas in cancer patients a loss of evenness also played a part. Compared with age-matched healthy donors, untreated patients with hematological or solid cancers had significantly lower TCR diversity and higher clonality in blood. In both cancer cohorts, median generation probability rose over the chemotherapy interval, which suggests that the repertoire was reconstituted through rebound thymic output. According to the authors, the repertoire data do not permit conclusions about immunological memory after chemotherapy.

Rearranged TRB sequences spanning V, D and J segments were amplified in a multiplex touch-down PCR with a mixed TRB-A/B primer pool. Illumina adapters and sample indices were attached to the amplicons through two consecutive PCR reactions run with Phusion HS II polymerase. Amplicons were gel-purified with the NucleoSpin Gel and PCR Clean-up kit, then checked with Qubit and an Agilent 2100 Bioanalyzer. Libraries were sequenced on an Illumina MiSeq using 600-cycle, single-indexed, paired-end runs. The original methods were these. MiXCR versions 2.12 and 3.0.5 were used to process the TRB sequences. Each unique CDR3 nucleotide sequence counted as one clone, and only productive sequences with at least two reads were retained. Shannon diversity, evenness, clonality (one minus evenness), and alpha-parameterized diversity profiles from alpha 0 to 5 were included as repertoire metrics. Generation probabilities of clones in paired pre- and post-chemotherapy samples were computed with the IGoR algorithm. The public reads were reprocessed in TCRdb via fastp at Q25 and MiXCR, keeping in-frame beta chains. Rows with a matching CDR3 protein are joined into one entry that keeps the most common DNA and genes. The authors' filters were not applied to this entry. The sample contains about 1,300 distinct CDR3 sequences, 20% to 25% of them found a single time. About half of the sample lies in the top ten.

This clonotype is classified as large (0.1 to 1%). This clone's antigen is unknown. Base qualities are not provided; no much larger clone lies one nucleotide away. TCR beta rearrangements were amplified from genomic DNA extracted from peripheral blood rather than from sorted cells or RNA. The CDR3 sequence holds 12 residues, the cysteine and phenylalanine included. Only CDR3 DNA remains: 36 bases, in frame from the first base. Trimming removed 3 bases from V and 2 bases from J, leaving 4 bases between the germline ends. The germline V gene supplies CDR1 ENHRY and CDR2 SYGVKD. This sequence uses TRBV10-3 and TRBJ1-2, with no D gene named confidently. Sequencing was carried out using blood. This clonotype was sampled from a human donor with a solid tumor. The CDR3 in this case is CAISEQNYGYTF. The DNA is TGTGCCATCAGTGAACAGAACTATGGCTACACCTTC.